This entry describes one T cell receptor beta chain. As yet, its antigen is unknown. This specimen belongs to a study of blood T cells in healthy people across ages. The trim removed 2 bases at V and 2 bases at J, leaving 10 bases unmatched. The length of the CDR3 is 17 residues. Points from the study as a whole: Bulk PBMC profiling left naive and antigen-experienced comparisons inconclusive. Investigators viewed diversity estimates from one million T cells as underestimates, the study reported.

With a J-beta primer mix and a sample-barcoded 5' primer, a second PCR ran 7 to 11 cycles. Each cDNA molecule, via a template-switch adaptor with 12 random nucleotides, was tagged. TCRdb analysed the 5' RACE reads with MiXCR anew, one entry per CDR3 protein. The profile shows over 700,000 distinct CDR3 sequences, less than 70% of them singletons. Isolation recovered at least 7 million PBMCs from every sample. The chain links TRBV12-3 or TRBV12-4 to TRBJ2-7, with TRBD1 identical over 9 bases. The clonotype was recovered from a man of 80 years or more in good health. Sequences were obtained from blood. The CDR3 spells CASSLTGGFKFPYEQYF. The CDR3, as DNA: TGTGCCAGCAGTTTAACAGGGGGCTTTAAATTCCCCTACGAGCAGTACTTC.